This T cell receptor beta chain was sequenced for a study of T cell responses to AZD1222 COVID-19 vaccine. General study results and limits: It was only 6 or 7 AZD1222 recipients who were seropositive at baseline. Donors, mostly white British, included more females; clonal diversity was possibly underestimated.

Details on this clone: Its antigen is unknown.

TCRdb's table, derived via immunoSEQ multiplex PCR, lists solely in-frame clones and lacks some. The profile shows 95,000 to 150,000 clones, approximately 85% of them singletons. This receptor was obtained from an adult who received the AZD1222 COVID-19 vaccine. This material consisted of peripheral blood, taken 28 days after the second AZD1222 dose.

CDR3 residues: CASSLGGSRGYTF. CDR3 in DNA: TGCGCCAGCAGCTTGGGAGGGTCCCGGGGCTACACCTTC. This chain uses TRBV5-1 with TRBJ1-2, with D unclear. Trimming shortened V by 0 bases and J by 8 bases, and 11 bases separated the two germline ends. This CDR3 is built from 13 residues. Germline V gives CDR1 SGHRS, CDR2 YFSETQ.